The clone carrying this T cell receptor (beta chain) was detected many times. The sample comes from a study of blood T cell repertoires in COVID-19. About the study: The cDNA or gDNA used as material had been derived from T cells, B-cell-depleted T cells, or PBMCs.

The table came from immunoSEQ multiplex PCR; TCRdb's copy has only in-frame clones and leaves some out. The repertoire consists of some 200,000 clones, with roughly 84% occurring once and the leading ten covering around 1.5%. The CDR3 has 13 residues. CDR1 is LNHDA, CDR2 SQIVND, per germline (reference sequence). V lost 8 bases, J lost 4 bases, and 14 bases lay in between. This chain uses TRBV19 with TRBJ1-2; no clear D gene. The receptor was derived from a woman aged 40 to 50 who had recovered from COVID-19. Sample: peripheral blood. DNA of the CDR3: TGTGCCAGTTCGCCAGTGATCACCTATGGCTACACCTTC. Translation gives CASSPVITYGYTF.